What follows are 30 T cell receptor beta chains derived from one specimen sequenced in a study of T cell changes during pregnancy in multiple sclerosis. Sequenced by immunoSEQ multiplex PCR; TCRdb stores in-frame clones only, minus some. The table has under 50,000 clones, around 91% seen once. The sample here was CD4+ T cells from peripheral blood mononuclear cells, taken in the second trimester of pregnancy. The source is a female donor in good health, enrolled as a control in a pregnancy study.

The chain recombines TRBV30 with TRBJ1-1; possibly TRBD1 for D (6 bases). This CDR3 has 11 amino acids. The germline V and J ends were trimmed by 0 bases and 7 bases, with 6 bases remaining between them. The germline CDR1 and CDR2 sequences are GTSNPN and SVGIG (reference sequence). CDR3 sequence (DNA): TGTGCCTGGAGTGTAGGGGGTGAAGCTTTCTTT. Its translation is CAWSVGGEAFF.

The genes are TRBV7-9 and TRBJ1-5; D perhaps matches TRBD1 (5 bases). CDR3 size: 16 residues. Germline V CDR1 and CDR2: SEHNR, FQNEAQ (reference sequence). Trimming removed 3 bases at V and 4 bases at J, with 16 bases between. This CDR3 reads CASSLSRRGGNQPQHF. The DNA for the CDR3 is TGTGCCAGCAGCTTGTCCAGGAGGGGTGGAAATCAGCCCCAGCATTTT.

The chain couples TRBV5-6 to TRBJ2-5; TRBD1 agrees at 9 bases. The V gene's germline CDR1 is SGHDT and CDR2 YYEEEE. Trimming removed 4 bases from V and 7 bases from J; junction bases left unmatched: 8. CDR3 length: 14 amino acids. CDR3 residues: CASSRDREWATQYF. The CDR3 coding sequence is TGTGCCAGCAGCCGGGACAGGGAATGGGCGACCCAGTACTTC. Variable domain in full (rest from reference TRBV5-6 and TRBJ2-5): DAGVTQSPTHLIKTRGQQVTLRCSPKSGHDTVSWYQQALGQGPQFIFQYYEEEERQRGNFPDRFSGHQFPNYSSELNVNALLLGDSALYLCASSRDREWATQYFGPGTRLLVL.

This clone appeared a single time. This chain uses TRBV30 with TRBJ1-1; 12 bases match TRBD1. This CDR3 is built from 14 residues. Germline V gene sequence: CDR1 GTSNPN, CDR2 SVGIG (reference sequence). V lost 3 bases, J lost 4 bases, and 3 bases stayed unmatched. CDR3 bases: TGTGCCTGGAGGGGGACAGGGGGCCGCACTGAAGCTTTCTTT. Translating it yields CAWRGTGGRTEAFF.

This chain joins TRBV11-1 and TRBJ2-7, with a tentative D call TRBD1 (6 bases). Trimming stripped 2 bases from V and 2 bases from J, with 10 bases between. The CDR3 consists of 14 residues. Germline-derived CDR1 and CDR2 are SGHAT and FQDESV (reference sequence). The CDR3 DNA is TGTGCCAGCAGCTTACTCTGGGGGCCCTACGAGCAGTACTTC. This encodes CASSLLWGPYEQYF.

This clone is a singleton in its sample. The chain couples TRBV28 to TRBJ2-7; TRBD2 matches at 11 bases. The CDR3 covers 16 residues. Per the germline V gene, CDR1 is MDHEN and CDR2 is SYDVKM. V lost 6 bases, J lost 3 bases, and 10 bases stayed unmatched. The CDR3 DNA is TGTGCCAGCAGCCAAAATAGCGGGGGGGCCGGCTACGAGCAGTACTTC. Residues: CASSQNSGGAGYEQYF.

The genes are TRBV5-6 and TRBJ2-7; 11 bases match TRBD1. The germline CDR1 and CDR2 sequences are SGHDT and YYEEEE. The CDR3 is made up of 19 amino acids. The V gene end was trimmed by 4 bases and the J gene end by 0 bases; junction bases not matched to a gene: 15. CDR3 amino acids: CASSPPPSPGQGDSYEQYF. The CDR3 DNA reads TGTGCCAGCAGCCCCCCGCCGAGCCCGGGACAGGGGGACTCCTACGAGCAGTACTTC.

The chain employs TRBV10-1 and TRBJ2-3; 11 nucleotides agree with TRBD2. V lost 6 bases and J lost 2; bases outside the gene matches: 7. The length of the CDR3 is 16 residues. Germline CDR1 reads WNHNN; CDR2 reads SYGVQD (reference sequence). CDR3 DNA sequence: TGCGCCAGCAGCTTTAGCGGGGGGGCGTACACAGATACGCAGTATTTT. Protein: CASSFSGGAYTDTQYF.

The chain carries TRBV19 and TRBJ2-7; weak D call: TRBD1 (6 bases). The germline V gene has CDR1 LNHDA and CDR2 SQIVND (reference sequence). The CDR3 consists of 15 residues. V lost 4 bases to trimming and J lost 2 bases, with 15 bases between them. The CDR3 DNA sequence: TGTGCCAGTAGTAGGGGACACGACAGAGCCTACGAGCAGTACTTC. Amino acids: CASSRGHDRAYEQYF.

V and J are TRBV29-1 and TRBJ2-2; 13 bases align to TRBD2. Germline V lookup: CDR1 SQVTM, CDR2 ANQGSEA. The CDR3 runs 15 residues. Losses at the gene ends were 3 bases for V and 9 bases for J; bases not matched to a gene: 7. The CDR3 DNA reads TGCAGCGTTGAGGGACTAGCGGGGTGGAACAGGGAGCTGTTTTTT. It translates to CSVEGLAGWNRELFF.

This chain links TRBV28 with TRBJ1-2, with D maybe TRBD1 (5 bases). V gave up 6 bases and J gave up 0 bases, with 11 bases separating them. Germline lookup yields CDR1 MDHEN and CDR2 SYDVKM. The CDR3 extends over 14 amino acids. This CDR3 is CASRIDRSNYGYTF. The CDR3 DNA sequence: TGTGCCAGCAGAATCGACAGATCTAACTATGGCTACACCTTC.

The chain uses TRBV6-6 and TRBJ1-2, with D hard to call. The V end lost 5 bases, the J end lost 3 bases, and 7 bases lay between the germline ends. CDR1 and CDR2 (germline): MNHNY, SVGAGI (reference sequence). The CDR3 runs 12 residues. The CDR3 is CASSLKDYGYTF. The CDR3 bases are TGTGCCAGCAGTCTAAAAGACTATGGCTACACCTTC.

This clone was seen only once. The CDR3 coding sequence is TGTGCCAGTGGTACAGGGGTCACAGATACGCAGTATTTT. Translation: CASGTGVTDTQYF. The V and J genes are TRBV7-3 and TRBJ2-3; 7 positions agree with TRBD1. The CDR3 contains 13 residues. After removal of 9 bases from V and 2 bases from J, the junction contained 5 bases not matched to a gene. CDR1 and CDR2 (germline): SGHTA, FQGTGA.

This clone has just a few counts. This chain's CDR3 is CASSLAAGGSTEAFF. The CDR3 region has the DNA TGCGCCAGCAGCTTGGCGGCGGGAGGGAGCACTGAAGCTTTCTTT. V and J are TRBV5-1 and TRBJ1-1; D is undetermined. Germline V gene data show CDR1 as SGHRS and CDR2 as YFSETQ. Trimming took 0 bases from V and 4 from J, leaving 13 bases between them. This CDR3 spans 15 amino acids.

This clone was counted only a few times. The chain joins TRBV7-3 to TRBJ2-7; tentative D call: TRBD1 (6 bases). The germline V and J ends were trimmed by 5 bases and 3 bases, with 11 bases remaining between them. The germline gives CDR1 SGHTA, CDR2 FQGTGA. The CDR3 has 13 residues. CDR3: CASSRDTYYEQYF. The CDR3 DNA is TGTGCCAGCAGCCGGGACACCTACTACGAGCAGTACTTC.

The chain combines TRBV6-5 with TRBJ1-1, with D maybe TRBD1 (6 bases). The germline V gene has CDR1 MNHEY and CDR2 SVGAGI. The V gene lost 2 bases and the J gene lost 2 bases, with 12 bases spanning the gap. The CDR3 loop spans 15 amino acids. CDR3 region: CASSYTGQYNTEAFF. In nucleotides, the CDR3 is TGTGCCAGCAGTTACACTGGACAGTACAACACTGAAGCTTTCTTT.

V and J are TRBV10-3 and TRBJ2-1; 12 bases line up with TRBD2. V lost 6 bases, J lost 15 bases, and 12 bases stayed unmatched. Per the germline V gene, CDR1 is ENHRY and CDR2 is SYGVKD. This CDR3 has 14 amino acids. The CDR3 loop is CAIRPPTSGGHPFF. CDR3 bases: TGTGCCATCAGACCCCCGACTAGCGGGGGCCATCCGTTCTTC.

The chain combines TRBV6-5 with TRBJ1-5, with TRBD1 matching over 7 bases. This CDR3 contains 16 residues. Per germline, CDR1 MNHEY and CDR2 SVGAGI. The V segment lost 0 bases and the J segment 7 bases; nucleotides outside the gene matches: 9. CDR3 loop: CASSYSATGVGQPQHF. CDR3 sequence (DNA): TGTGCCAGCAGTTACTCGGCCACAGGGGTAGGGCAGCCCCAGCATTTT.

The chain carries TRBV5-1 and TRBJ2-7, with D possibly TRBD2 on 6 matching bases. The CDR3 is 15 amino acids. Trimming cost V 0 bases and J 7 bases, with 17 bases left between them. Per germline, CDR1 SGHRS and CDR2 YFSETQ. Here the CDR3 DNA reads TGCGCCAGCAGCTTGGGCCAAGGGACTCCCTCGGAGCAGTACTTC. This translates into CASSLGQGTPSEQYF.

The chain combines TRBV9 with TRBJ2-5; no clear D gene. CDR1 is SGDLS and CDR2 is YYNGEE in the germline V gene. CDR3 length: 15 amino acids. The V end lost 0 bases, the J end lost 2 bases, and 11 bases lay between the germline ends. The CDR3 here is CASSVGPLIQETQYF. The CDR3 DNA reads TGTGCCAGCAGCGTAGGGCCGTTAATACAAGAGACCCAGTACTTC.

The rearrangement links TRBV7-6 to TRBJ1-3; 11 bases are shared with TRBD1. The V gene's germline CDR1 is SGHVS and CDR2 FNYEAQ. The CDR3 has 18 residues. V gave up 1 base and J gave up 0 bases; unmatched junction bases: 5. The CDR3 DNA reads as TGTGCCAGCAGCTTAGTAGGACAGGGGGCTCCCTCTGGAAACACCATATATTTT. Its translation: CASSLVGQGAPSGNTIYF. Complete variable domain (other parts from reference TRBV7-6 and TRBJ1-3): GAGVSQSPRYKVTKRGQDVALRCDPISGHVSLYWYRQALGQGPEFLTYFNYEAQQDKSGLPNDRFSAERPEGSISTLTIQRTEQRDSAMYRCASSLVGQGAPSGNTIYFGEGSWLTVV.

The rearrangement uses TRBV2 and TRBJ1-5; the D gene is possibly TRBD1 (6 bases). CDR1 is SNHLY, CDR2 FYNNEI, per germline. The V end was cut by 6 bases, the J end by 6 bases, with 15 bases between. The CDR3 extends over 14 amino acids. This CDR3 is CASSRTGTSQPQHF. DNA for the CDR3: TGTGCCAGCAGCAGAACCGGGACATCTCAGCCCCAGCATTTT.

A few counts support this clone. The rearrangement uses TRBV6-6 and TRBJ1-2; no firm D call. Trimming cost V 5 bases and J 4 bases, with 14 bases left between them. The CDR3 loop spans 14 amino acids. CDR1 and CDR2 from the germline V gene are MNHNY and SVGAGI (reference sequence). CDR3: CASSTGRAGYGYTF. DNA for the CDR3: TGTGCCAGCAGTACCGGGCGGGCGGGCTATGGCTACACCTTC.

The chain employs TRBV4-1 and TRBJ1-1, with D possibly being TRBD1 (5 bases). The germline V gene has CDR1 MGHRA and CDR2 YSYEKL. The germline V and J ends were trimmed by 0 bases and 7 bases, with 12 bases remaining between them. This CDR3 spans 14 amino acids. CDR3 coding DNA: TGCGCCAGCAGCCAAGAATCCGGGCAGGGTGAAGCTTTCTTT. Translation: CASSQESGQGEAFF.

The chain employs TRBV19 and TRBJ1-5; D is unresolved. This CDR3 comprises 15 residues. Deletions cut 5 bases from V and 5 bases from J, with 16 bases between. Germline CDR1 reads LNHDA; CDR2 reads SQIVND (reference sequence). CDR3 region: CASSPAPRRDQPQHF. DNA for the CDR3: TGTGCCAGTAGTCCCGCCCCCCGGAGGGATCAGCCCCAGCATTTT.

This clone was counted a single time. The chain couples TRBV25-1 to TRBJ2-1, with TRBD2 identical over 8 bases. The junction had 8 bases not matched to a gene; V was cut back by 3 bases and J by 7 bases. The CDR3 covers 15 residues. Germline V gene sequence: CDR1 MGHDK, CDR2 SYGVNS. Here the CDR3 reads CASSDGSGGRNEQFF. CDR3 sequence (DNA): TGTGCCAGCAGTGATGGGAGCGGGGGTCGAAATGAGCAGTTCTTC. Full variable domain (rest looked up from reference TRBV25-1 and TRBJ2-1): EADIYQTPRYLVIGTGKKITLECSQTMGHDKMYWYQQDPGMELHLIHYSYGVNSTEKGDLSSESTVSRIRTEHFPLTLESARPSHTSQYLCASSDGSGGRNEQFFGPGTRLTVL.

The V and J genes are TRBV6-5 and TRBJ2-5; 8 bases are a match to TRBD1. J was trimmed by 2 bases and V by 8 bases; bases with no gene match: 10. Germline CDR1 MNHEY, CDR2 SVGAGI. This CDR3 comprises 15 residues. The CDR3 sequence: CASERTGGAQETQYF. DNA for the CDR3: TGTGCCAGCGAGCGAACAGGGGGTGCTCAAGAGACCCAGTACTTC.

This chain links TRBV4-3 with TRBJ2-6; possibly TRBD2 for D (7 bases). Between the trimmed V and J ends, which lost 1 base and 0 bases, there was a span of 13 bases. CDR1 and CDR2 (germline): LGHNA, YSLEER. The CDR3 totals 18 residues. The CDR3, as DNA: TGCGCCAGCAGCCAAGGGGAGGGACATCGCTCTGGGGCCAACGTCCTGACTTTC. Residues: CASSQGEGHRSGANVLTF.

J is TRBJ1-3 and V is TRBV18; a possible D gene is TRBD1 (6 bases). V was clipped by 3 bases and J by 4 bases, with 19 bases between them. The CDR3 covers 17 residues. The germline V gene encodes CDR1 KGHSH and CDR2 LQKENI. CDR3 protein: CASSPSRQGQSGNTIYF. The CDR3 nucleotides are TGTGCCAGCTCACCTTCACGGCAGGGGCAGTCCGGAAACACCATATATTTT.

The V and J genes are TRBV7-8 and TRBJ2-5; 9 bases align to TRBD2. The junction had 8 bases not matched to a gene; V was cut back by 8 bases and J by 4 bases. The CDR3 is 14 amino acids. Germline V gene data show CDR1 as SGHVS and CDR2 as FQNEAQ. CDR3 sequence reads: CASLEAGGLETQYF. DNA for the CDR3: TGTGCCAGCCTGGAGGCGGGGGGGCTAGAGACCCAGTACTTC.